Each of the 31 T cell receptor beta chains below was sequenced from the same sample in a study of identical twins. Via MiXCR, TCRdb re-called the 5' RACE reads, giving one row per CDR3 protein. Among roughly 1,500,000 distinct CDR3 sequences listed, roughly 35% were seen once. Sequencing was done on a sample of cord blood. The receptors here all came from a newborn girl in good health.

V and J are TRBV30 and TRBJ1-2; possible D gene TRBD1, 5 bases. There are 14 residues in the CDR3. V lost 0 bases and J lost 4, with 12 bases in between. Germline CDR1 reads GTSNPN; CDR2 reads SVGIG (reference sequence). The DNA for the CDR3 is TGTGCCTGGAGTGTGGGAGGGGAGGGCTATGGCTACACCTTC. As protein: CAWSVGGEGYGYTF.

The genes are TRBV10-3 and TRBJ2-5; a weak D match, TRBD2 (5 bases). Germline V gene sequence: CDR1 ENHRY, CDR2 SYGVKD. This CDR3 has 16 residues. Trimming left V 2 bases short and J 1 base short, with 14 bases between. The chain's CDR3 is CAISEGVAPLQETQYF. The CDR3 DNA reads as TGTGCCATCAGTGAGGGGGTAGCGCCCCTCCAAGAGACCCAGTACTTC.

CDR3 region: CASSYTESGASRDNEQFF. CDR3 sequence (DNA): TGTGCCAGCAGTTACACAGAATCCGGGGCTTCCAGGGACAATGAGCAGTTCTTC. J is TRBJ2-1 and V is TRBV6-5; either TRBD1 or TRBD2 may supply D (5 bases each). CDR3 length: 18 amino acids. V lost 2 bases and J 5 bases, leaving 22 bases between the germline ends. The germline V gene has CDR1 MNHEY and CDR2 SVGAGI.

CDR3 nucleotide sequence: TGTGCCAGCAGCTTAAGGGCAGGGGTCAAACAAGAGACCCAGTACTTC. Translation: CASSLRAGVKQETQYF. The V and J genes are TRBV7-2 and TRBJ2-5, with a possible D match to TRBD1 (6 bases). Germline lookup yields CDR1 SGHTA and CDR2 FQGNSA. V dropped 2 bases and J dropped 2 bases, with 15 bases sitting between them. This CDR3 comprises 16 residues. The full variable domain, in which reference TRBV7-2 and TRBJ2-5 provide the parts outside the CDR3, is GAGVSQSPSNKVTEKGKDVELRCDPISGHTALYWYRQSLGQGLEFLIYFQGNSAPDKSGLPSDRFSAERTGGSVSTLTIQRTQQEDSAVYLCASSLRAGVKQETQYFGPGTRLLVL.

This clonotype has more than one count but fewer than ten. CDR3 protein: CASSPQTGGSYGYTF. CDR3 DNA sequence: TGCGCCAGCAGCCCACAGACAGGGGGCAGCTATGGCTACACCTTC. The V and J genes are TRBV4-1 and TRBJ1-2, with 10 bases aligning to TRBD1. CDR3 size: 15 residues. The germline V gene encodes CDR1 MGHRA and CDR2 YSYEKL. V dropped 4 bases and J dropped 4; count of bases not matched to a gene: 6.

This clonotype was counted between two and nine times. The chain's CDR3 is CAWSMAGGYHEQYF. CDR3 in DNA: TGTGCCTGGAGTATGGCAGGGGGCTACCATGAGCAGTACTTC. The gene calls are TRBV30 and TRBJ2-7, with 8 bases fitting TRBD1. After removal of 2 bases from V and 7 bases from J, the junction contained 10 bases not matched to a gene. Germline-derived CDR1 and CDR2 are GTSNPN and SVGIG (reference sequence). This CDR3 comprises 14 residues.

The chain employs TRBV6-1 and TRBJ1-5; D not resolved. The CDR3 sequence is 15 residues long. Trimming stripped 8 bases from V and 0 bases from J, with 14 bases between. Germline V gene lookup returns CDR1 MNHNS and CDR2 SASEGT. The CDR3 coding sequence is TGTGCCAGCGCCAGGACGGCTTATAGCAATCAGCCCCAGCATTTT. It codes for CASARTAYSNQPQHF.

A few counts support this clonotype. This CDR3 reads CASSLGRPSETQYF. The CDR3 region has the DNA TGTGCCAGCAGCCTCGGACGACCAAGTGAGACCCAGTACTTC. The genes are TRBV7-9 and TRBJ2-5, with D hard to call. The CDR3 covers 14 residues. Germline values: CDR1 SEHNR, CDR2 FQNEAQ (reference sequence). V was cut by 5 bases and J by 5 bases, with 15 bases left in between.

The V gene is TRBV27, the J gene TRBJ2-3; 9 bases line up with TRBD2. Trimming took 6 bases from V and 6 from J; bases not matched to a gene: 10. The CDR3 runs 15 residues. Germline lookup yields CDR1 MNHEY and CDR2 SMNVEV (reference sequence). DNA of the CDR3: TGTGCCAGCAGGCCCCCCGCGGGAGGGATGGATACGCAGTATTTT. Translating gives CASRPPAGGMDTQYF.

The J gene is TRBJ2-7, the V gene TRBV5-1; possible D gene TRBD2, 6 bases. Germline loops: CDR1 SGHRS, CDR2 YFSETQ. CDR3 length: 15 amino acids. Trimming removed 4 bases from V and 4 bases from J, with 18 bases in between. The CDR3 sequence is CASSLHRDGGYEQYF. CDR3 DNA sequence: TGCGCCAGCAGCCTACACCGGGACGGGGGATACGAGCAGTACTTC.

The chain's CDR3 is CASNQRGDSTDTQYF. CDR3 nucleotides: TGCGCCAGCAATCAGCGGGGGGATAGCACAGATACGCAGTATTTT. The chain carries TRBV5-1 and TRBJ2-3, with TRBD2 identical over 9 bases. Germline V CDR1 and CDR2: SGHRS, YFSETQ. This CDR3 comprises 15 residues. V shed 6 bases, J shed 0 bases, and the junction held 5 bases outside the gene matches.

The table lists this clonotype with a few counts. V gene TRBV5-1 combines with J gene TRBJ2-1; 8 nucleotides agree with TRBD2. The CDR3 length is 15 residues. The ends lost 3 bases at V and 6 bases at J; junction bases unmatched: 8. The germline V gene encodes CDR1 SGHRS and CDR2 YFSETQ. The CDR3 protein is CASSSGLAALNEQFF. CDR3 nucleotides: TGCGCCAGCAGCTCAGGACTAGCAGCCCTCAATGAGCAGTTCTTC.

This chain joins TRBV5-1 and TRBJ1-1; TRBD1 aligns across 7 bases. The CDR3 spans 15 residues. In germline, CDR1 is SGHRS, CDR2 YFSETQ. J gave up 2 bases and V 1 base, and 5 bases lay outside the gene matches. CDR3 in amino acids: CASSLYGQANTEAFF. CDR3 nucleotide sequence: TGCGCCAGCAGCTTGTATGGACAGGCCAACACTGAAGCTTTCTTT.

The chain employs TRBV3-1 and TRBJ2-1; tentatively, D is TRBD1 (5 bases). V lost 0 bases to trimming and J lost 8 bases, with 17 bases between them. The CDR3 runs 16 residues. Germline loops: CDR1 LGHDT, CDR2 YNNKEL (reference sequence). The CDR3 DNA sequence: TGTGCCAGCAGCCAAGATGCGCTTGTAGGGGCCCATGAGCAGTTCTTC. This sequence encodes CASSQDALVGAHEQFF.

The chain has TRBV29-1 and TRBJ2-1; TRBD2 aligns across 9 bases. The J call may be wrong; the DNA end is better matched by TRBJ2-7. In germline, CDR1 is SQVTM, CDR2 ANQGSEA. This CDR3 contains 16 residues. The CDR3 sequence: CSVGAPSGANYNEQYF. CDR3 in DNA: TGCAGCGTTGGGGCCCCTAGCGGGGCCAACTACAATGAGCAGTACTTC.

This clonotype was detected only a few times. This rearrangement joins TRBV5-6 to TRBJ2-6, with 10 bases identical to TRBD1. The trim removed 3 bases at V and 0 bases at J, leaving 3 bases unmatched. The CDR3 runs to 17 residues. The germline V gene encodes CDR1 SGHDT and CDR2 YYEEEE. The CDR3 region has the DNA TGTGCCAGCAGCTCCCGGGACAGGGGCTCTGGGGCCAACGTCCTGACTTTC. Amino acids: CASSSRDRGSGANVLTF.

J is TRBJ1-1 and V is TRBV7-9; D perhaps matches TRBD1 (6 bases). Germline V lookup: CDR1 SEHNR, CDR2 FQNEAQ (reference sequence). The CDR3 consists of 15 residues. Between the trimmed V and J ends, which lost 4 bases and 2 bases, there was a span of 14 bases. Here the CDR3 reads CASSSWPRGNTEAFF. The CDR3 DNA reads TGTGCCAGCAGCTCCTGGCCCAGGGGTAACACTGAAGCTTTCTTT.

J is TRBJ2-1 and V is TRBV7-9, with 7 bases lining up with TRBD1. CDR3 size: 17 residues. J gave up 6 bases and V 2 bases, and 13 bases lay outside the gene matches. Germline CDR1 is SEHNR and CDR2 is FQNEAQ (reference sequence). For the CDR3, the DNA is TGTGCCAGCAGCTTACGTGTCTCTAGCAGGGGGATCAATGAGCAGTTCTTC. This gives the protein CASSLRVSSRGINEQFF.

The chain combines TRBV28 with TRBJ1-6; a weak D match, TRBD1 (5 bases). CDR3 length: 15 residues. V was clipped by 6 bases and J by 7 bases, with 16 bases between them. Germline CDR1 is MDHEN and CDR2 is SYDVKM. The CDR3 sequence is CASSPGTVGNSPLHF. DNA for the CDR3: TGTGCCAGCAGCCCCGGGACGGTCGGCAATTCACCCCTCCACTTT.

V and J are TRBV18 and TRBJ1-1, with 10 nucleotides matching TRBD1. Germline lookup yields CDR1 KGHSH and CDR2 LQKENI. This CDR3 is built from 16 residues. The V segment lost 4 bases and the J segment 8 bases; nucleotides outside the gene matches: 13. CDR3 amino acids: CASSLLGGTGDPEAFF. Here the CDR3 DNA reads TGTGCCAGCTCACTTCTTGGAGGGACAGGGGACCCCGAAGCTTTCTTT.

Note on this clonotype: A much larger clone lies one base from this, so it may be a read error. The V gene is TRBV5-1, the J gene TRBJ2-7; D gene ambiguous. The CDR3 runs to 12 residues. The V gene's germline CDR1 is SGHRS and CDR2 YFSETQ. Trimming shortened V by 5 bases and J by 7 bases, and 13 bases separated the two germline ends. This chain's CDR3 is CASRDAGDEQYF. CDR3 sequence (DNA): TGCGCCAGCAGAGATGCTGGGGATGAGCAGTACTTC. Combining the CDR3 with reference TRBV5-1 and TRBJ2-7 gives the whole variable domain KAGVTQTPRYLIKTRGQQVTLSCSPISGHRSVSWYQQTPGQGLQFLFEYFSETQRNKGNFPGRFSGRQFSNSRSEMNVSTLELGDSALYLCASRDAGDEQYFGPGTRLTVT.

The rearrangement joins TRBV4-1 to TRBJ2-3; 10 nucleotides agree with TRBD2. V dropped 1 base and J dropped 0; count of bases not matched to a gene: 7. Germline V CDR1 and CDR2: MGHRA, YSYEKL. The CDR3 has 18 amino acids. Here the CDR3 DNA reads TGCGCCAGCAGCCAAGTGAGGCTAGCGGGGGAGAGCACAGATACGCAGTATTTT. Protein: CASSQVRLAGESTDTQYF.

The rearrangement uses TRBV12-3 or TRBV12-4 and TRBJ2-1; 10 bases are a match to TRBD2. With 2 bases clipped from V and 5 bases from J, the junction kept 9 bases outside the gene matches. The CDR3 is 17 amino acids. The chain's CDR3 is CASSLPRGLARNNEQFF. The CDR3 bases are TGTGCCAGCAGTTTACCGCGGGGACTAGCGAGAAACAATGAGCAGTTCTTC.

The chain combines TRBV9 with TRBJ2-1; D unclear. The CDR3 sequence is 15 residues long. V was shortened by 1 base and J by 6 bases, with 14 bases between the two germline ends. CDR1 is SGDLS and CDR2 is YYNGEE in the germline V gene. The CDR3 coding sequence is TGTGCCAGCAGCGTAATACCATTGAGGCTCAATGAGCAGTTCTTC. The encoded protein is CASSVIPLRLNEQFF.

In this sample, this clonotype turned up many times. V and J are TRBV27 and TRBJ2-3, with a possible D match to TRBD1 (6 bases). Germline CDR1 MNHEY, CDR2 SMNVEV (reference sequence). The CDR3 spans 18 residues. V lost 6 bases and J lost 2, with 24 bases in between. CDR3: CASSFRGWGLRPTDTQYF. The CDR3 DNA is TGTGCCAGCAGCTTCAGGGGCTGGGGTTTGCGCCCCACAGATACGCAGTATTTT.

This clonotype was seen only a few times. The genes are TRBV5-1 and TRBJ2-1, with a possible D match to TRBD2 (6 bases). Germline CDR1 SGHRS, CDR2 YFSETQ. This CDR3 spans 13 amino acids. V lost 0 bases and J lost 12, with 13 bases in between. The CDR3 DNA is TGCGCCAGCAGCTTGGTAGGGGCGGGGATGCAGTTCTTC. Translated: CASSLVGAGMQFF.

The chain recombines TRBV5-1 with TRBJ2-5, with TRBD2 identical over 7 bases. Germline trimming cut 0 bases from V and 2 bases from J; bases unmatched to any gene: 7. The CDR3 consists of 16 residues. Looked up from germline, CDR1 is SGHRS and CDR2 is YFSETQ. The CDR3: CASSLAAGARQETQYF. In DNA form, the CDR3 reads TGCGCCAGCAGCTTGGCGGCGGGAGCACGTCAAGAGACCCAGTACTTC.

This clonotype occurred a few times. V is TRBV24-1 and J is TRBJ2-1, with TRBD2 matching over 12 bases. Trimming cost V 9 bases and J 2 bases; bases outside gene matches: 4. Germline V lookup: CDR1 KGHDR, CDR2 SFDVKD. The CDR3 has 15 amino acids. The CDR3 protein is CATASSGGAYNEQFF. The CDR3 DNA sequence: TGTGCCACCGCCTCTAGCGGGGGGGCCTACAATGAGCAGTTCTTC.

The CDR3 loop reads CSARQRRGGRYYEQYF. The CDR3 region has the DNA TGCAGTGCGAGACAGAGGCGGGGGGGGCGTTACTACGAGCAGTACTTC. The chain combines TRBV20-1 with TRBJ2-7; 9 nucleotides match TRBD2. This CDR3 is 16 amino acids long. Germline trimming cut 6 bases from V and 3 bases from J; bases unmatched to any gene: 15. Germline V lookup: CDR1 DFQATT, CDR2 SNEGSKA (reference sequence).

This clonotype turned up a few times. The chain joins TRBV2 to TRBJ2-3; 11 bases map to TRBD2. CDR3 length: 12 residues. After removal of 11 bases from V and 5 bases from J, the junction contained 3 bases not matched to a gene. Per the germline V gene, CDR1 is SNHLY and CDR2 is FYNNEI. The chain's CDR3 is CAGTSGRDTQYF. CDR3 DNA: TGTGCCGGGACTAGCGGAAGAGATACGCAGTATTTT.

CDR3 sequence (DNA): TGCGCCAGCAGAAGGATAGCGGGGGAACCCGAGCAGTACTTC. It specifies CASRRIAGEPEQYF. V gene TRBV4-1 combines with J gene TRBJ2-7; 9 bases align to TRBD2. With V trimmed by 6 bases and J by 6 bases, 9 bases remained unmatched. CDR3 length: 14 residues. CDR1 is MGHRA, CDR2 YSYEKL, per germline.